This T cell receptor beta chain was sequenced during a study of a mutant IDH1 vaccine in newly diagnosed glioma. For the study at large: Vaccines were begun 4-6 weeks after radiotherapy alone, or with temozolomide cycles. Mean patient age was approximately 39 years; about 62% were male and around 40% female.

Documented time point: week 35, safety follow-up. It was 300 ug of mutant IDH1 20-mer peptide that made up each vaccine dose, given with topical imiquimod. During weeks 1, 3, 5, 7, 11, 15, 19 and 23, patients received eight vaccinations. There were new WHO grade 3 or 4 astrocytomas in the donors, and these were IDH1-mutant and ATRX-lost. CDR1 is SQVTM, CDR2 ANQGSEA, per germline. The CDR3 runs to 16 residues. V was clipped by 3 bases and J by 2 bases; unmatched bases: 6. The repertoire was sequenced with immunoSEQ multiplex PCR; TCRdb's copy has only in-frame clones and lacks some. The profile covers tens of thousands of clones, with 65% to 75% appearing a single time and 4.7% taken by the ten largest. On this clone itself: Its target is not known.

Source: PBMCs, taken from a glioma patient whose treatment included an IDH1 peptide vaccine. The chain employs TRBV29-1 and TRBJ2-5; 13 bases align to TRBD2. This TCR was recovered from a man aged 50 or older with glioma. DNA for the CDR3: TGCAGCGTTGAGAAAGGGACTAGCGGGGCTCAAGAGACCCAGTACTTC. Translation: CSVEKGTSGAQETQYF. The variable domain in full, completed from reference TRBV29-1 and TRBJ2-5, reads SAVISQKPSRDICQRGTSLTIQCQVDSQVTMMFWYRQQPGQSLTLIATANQGSEATYESGFVIDKFPISRPNLTFSTLTVSNMSPEDSSIYLCSVEKGTSGAQETQYFGPGTRLLVL.